The T cell receptor beta chain under discussion was sequenced for a study of shared clonotypes between healthy human individuals. Looking at the study overall: Samples came from a couple of female and a few male donors aged 18 to 49. Findings and caveats of the study: Since donors were few, the genetic and exposure-history diversity represented was limited. Apart from blood, nothing was sampled; tissue repertoires likely differ.

Trimming at V came to 7 bases and at J to 9 bases, leaving 13 bases not matched to a gene. Germline-derived CDR1 and CDR2 are MDHEN and SYDVKM. The CDR3 runs to 14 residues. Comment on this clone: Its cognate antigen is unknown.

Authors' analysis steps: Filtering of immunoSEQ junctional sequences could not match full-length read filtering. The assay was immunoSEQ multiplex PCR, and TCRdb's table has in-frame clones only and misses some. That table gives V, J and clone size, and the DNA gave D and trimming. The sample shows about 480,000 clones, 79% of them seen only once. This clonotype was obtained from a woman between 40 and 55 years old in good health. Some clones in this sample may be carry-over from other donors' samples. The rearrangement uses TRBV28 and TRBJ1-2; 8 nucleotides align to TRBD1. The sequenced sample consisted of PBMCs. CDR3 amino acids: CASISKGQGISYTF. The CDR3 region has the DNA TGTGCCAGCATCTCAAAAGGACAGGGCATAAGCTACACCTTC.